Following are 24 T cell receptor beta chains from one sample sequenced in a study of a mutant IDH1 vaccine in newly diagnosed glioma. Assay used: immunoSEQ multiplex PCR; TCRdb lists only in-frame clones, some missing. Among fewer than 95,000 clones, 70% to 90% were seen once, and the ten largest hold approximately 5%. Their target antigens are unknown. Regarding time point: week 47, end of study. One vaccine dose held 300 ug of mutant IDH1 20-mer peptide and came with topical imiquimod. The starting material was PBMCs, obtained from a glioma patient whose treatment included an IDH1 peptide vaccine. Receptor source: a middle-aged man with glioma.

The chain joins TRBV18 to TRBJ2-7; 7 bases align to TRBD2. Germline V gene lookup returns CDR1 KGHSH and CDR2 LQKENI. The CDR3 consists of 14 residues. V was clipped by 1 base and J by 2 bases; unmatched bases: 2. CDR3 residues: CASSPLRGAYEQYF. In nucleotides, the CDR3 is TGTGCCAGCTCACCACTACGGGGGGCCTACGAGCAGTACTTC. Variable domain in full (rest from reference TRBV18 and TRBJ2-7): NAGVMQNPRHLVRRRGQEARLRCSPMKGHSHVYWYRQLPEEGLKFMVYLQKENIIDESGMPKERFSAEFPKEGPSILRIQQVVRGDSAAYFCASSPLRGAYEQYFGPGTRLTVT.

This rearrangement joins TRBV27 to TRBJ1-4, with D uncertain. The CDR3 extends over 14 amino acids. CDR1 MNHEY and CDR2 SMNVEV come from the germline V gene (reference sequence). V was shortened by 1 base and J by 8 bases, with 11 bases between the two germline ends. CDR3 DNA sequence: TGTGCCAGCAGTTTATTGGTGAATAGGGAAAAACTGTTTTTT. Its translation: CASSLLVNREKLFF.

The gene calls are TRBV7-2 and TRBJ2-7; 10 bases map to TRBD1. Germline V gene sequence: CDR1 SGHTA, CDR2 FQGNSA. V gave up 5 bases and J gave up 2 bases; unmatched junction bases: 6. The CDR3 length is 15 residues. DNA of the CDR3: TGTGCCAGCAGCAGGACCGGGACAGGGGCCTACGAGCAGTACTTC. Translated, it gives CASSRTGTGAYEQYF.

This sequence joins TRBV6-1 and TRBJ1-2; 7 positions match TRBD1. With 6 bases clipped from V and 2 bases from J, the junction kept 9 bases outside the gene matches. Germline V gene lookup returns CDR1 MNHNS and CDR2 SASEGT. This CDR3 has 15 amino acids. CDR3 sequence reads: CASSYYGQDNYGYTF. DNA for the CDR3: TGTGCCAGCAGCTATTATGGACAGGACAACTATGGCTACACCTTC.

This clone was seen a handful of times. This chain uses TRBV10-1 with TRBJ1-1, with D hard to call. The CDR3 runs to 14 residues. Germline CDR1 is WNHNN and CDR2 is SYGVQD (reference sequence). The V end was cut by 2 bases, the J end by 5 bases, with 12 bases between. DNA of the CDR3: TGCGCCAGCAGTGAGAGGAGGCGGAAGACTGAAGCTTTCTTT. Protein product: CASSERRRKTEAFF.

The chain's CDR3 is CASRETRTSSPLNTEAFF. DNA for the CDR3: TGTGCCAGCAGAGAAACACGGACGTCCTCACCTCTGAACACTGAAGCTTTCTTT. The V and J genes are TRBV6-1 and TRBJ1-1; D is unclear. Per germline, CDR1 MNHNS and CDR2 SASEGT. V gave up 6 bases and J gave up 0 bases, with 23 bases separating them. This CDR3 is 18 amino acids long.

The genes are TRBV10-1 and TRBJ2-5; TRBD1 aligns across 8 bases. Germline CDR1 WNHNN, CDR2 SYGVQD (reference sequence). V lost 3 bases, J lost 5 bases, and 5 bases stayed unmatched. CDR3 size: 14 residues. The CDR3 bases are TGCGCCAGCAGTGACCGGACAGGGTATGAGACCCAGTACTTC. Its protein is CASSDRTGYETQYF.

The chain uses TRBV28 and TRBJ1-5; D might be TRBD1 (6 bases). The CDR3 is made up of 16 amino acids. From germline, CDR1 is MDHEN and CDR2 SYDVKM. The V gene lost 4 bases and the J gene lost 3 bases, with 16 bases spanning the gap. In DNA form, the CDR3 reads TGTGCCAGCAGTTCCACGGTCAGGGGCTACAATCAGCCCCAGCATTTT. Encoded protein: CASSSTVRGYNQPQHF.

Here the CDR3 DNA reads TGTGCCAGCAGTGAGGGGGAAACAGGGGCCAACGTCCTGACTTTC. Translated, it gives CASSEGETGANVLTF. This chain links TRBV6-4 with TRBJ2-6; the D gene could be TRBD1 or TRBD2 (5 bases each). V gave up 3 bases and J gave up 4 bases, with 10 bases separating them. CDR1 is MRHNA, CDR2 SNTAGT, per germline. This CDR3 has 15 amino acids.

The chain carries TRBV6-5 and TRBJ1-1, with TRBD1 identical over 7 bases. Trimming took 6 bases from V and 4 from J; bases not matched to a gene: 2. The germline V gene has CDR1 MNHEY and CDR2 SVGAGI. The CDR3 loop spans 12 amino acids. CDR3 in DNA: TGTGCCAGCAGACAGGGGTTCACTGAAGCTTTCTTT. This translates into CASRQGFTEAFF.

This chain uses TRBV28 with TRBJ2-7; either TRBD1 or TRBD2 may supply D (5 bases each). CDR3 length: 14 residues. Germline V gene data show CDR1 as MDHEN and CDR2 as SYDVKM. Trimming left V 1 base short and J 7 bases short, with 14 bases between. CDR3: CASSLFAGSGEQYF. For the CDR3, the DNA is TGTGCCAGCAGTTTATTTGCAGGGTCGGGAGAGCAGTACTTC.

This chain links TRBV27 with TRBJ2-3; 8 bases agree with TRBD2. Germline-derived CDR1 and CDR2 are MNHEY and SMNVEV (reference sequence). The CDR3 consists of 15 residues. V trimming: 7 bases; J trimming: 3 bases; junction bases outside the gene matches: 9. The CDR3 sequence is CASKNGGAGTDTQYF. Written as DNA, the CDR3 is TGTGCCAGCAAGAACGGGGGGGCCGGGACAGATACGCAGTATTTT.

The chain joins TRBV12-5 to TRBJ1-1; D may be TRBD1 (5 bases). The germline gives CDR1 LGHNT, CDR2 FRNRAP. The CDR3 runs 14 residues. The ends were cut back, 7 bases at V and 6 bases at J, with 18 bases in the middle. CDR3 amino acids: CASAPGWGGSEAFF. CDR3 sequence (DNA): TGTGCTAGTGCCCCCGGCTGGGGGGGTTCTGAAGCTTTCTTT.

This sequence joins TRBV19 and TRBJ2-3; TRBD1 aligns across 10 bases. The J segment lost 4 bases and the V segment lost 6 bases, leaving 7 bases of the junction unmatched. Germline V CDR1 and CDR2: LNHDA, SQIVND (reference sequence). The CDR3 covers 15 residues. The CDR3 here is CASSPRGTGADTQYF. In nucleotides, the CDR3 is TGTGCCAGTAGCCCAAGGGGGACAGGGGCAGATACGCAGTATTTT.

V usage is TRBV13 and J usage is TRBJ2-2; 8 nucleotides align to TRBD1. Germline lookup yields CDR1 PRHDT and CDR2 FYEKMQ (reference sequence). CDR3 length: 12 amino acids. Trimming at V came to 5 bases and at J to 7 bases, leaving 0 bases not matched to a gene. The CDR3 region is CASSTGGGELFF. CDR3 nucleotide sequence: TGTGCCAGCAGCACAGGGGGCGGGGAGCTGTTTTTT.

The V call is TRBV30, the J call TRBJ1-4, with 10 nucleotides matching TRBD1. The V gene's germline CDR1 is GTSNPN and CDR2 SVGIG (reference sequence). Trimming at V came to 2 bases and at J to 7 bases, leaving 22 bases not matched to a gene. The CDR3 runs 20 residues. The CDR3 coding sequence is TGTGCCTGGAGTACAAGGCTGACCGGGACAGGGGCGAACTTGGGTGAAAAACTGTTTTTT. Encoded protein: CAWSTRLTGTGANLGEKLFF.

This chain joins TRBV7-6 and TRBJ1-5; TRBD1 matches 10 bases. There are 18 residues in the CDR3. Germline CDR1 reads SGHVS; CDR2 reads FNYEAQ. Trimming took 5 bases from V and 6 from J; bases not matched to a gene: 16. This CDR3 reads CASSIGAVTGGMIQPQHF. In DNA, the CDR3 is TGTGCCAGCAGCATAGGAGCGGTGACAGGGGGCATGATTCAGCCCCAGCATTTT.

This clone was counted a few times. The sample carries other DNA sequences with the same CDR3. This chain links TRBV19 with TRBJ2-1; TRBD1 matches 7 bases. The CDR3 has 15 residues. V was pared by 7 bases and J by 0 bases, with 6 bases of the junction left unmatched. Germline CDR1 is LNHDA and CDR2 is SQIVND (reference sequence). The CDR3 is CASTPDRSSYNEQFF. The DNA of the CDR3 is TGTGCCAGTACCCCGGACAGGAGCTCCTACAATGAGCAGTTCTTC.

V and J are TRBV18 and TRBJ2-5; D is unresolved. This CDR3 is 15 amino acids long. CDR1 and CDR2 (germline): KGHSH, LQKENI. V lost 3 bases and J 5 bases, leaving 16 bases between the germline ends. The CDR3: CASSPIHSRGETQYF. Written as DNA, the CDR3 is TGTGCCAGCTCACCTATTCACAGCCGCGGTGAGACCCAGTACTTC.

The CDR3 region is CASSLTRTTEAFF. The CDR3, as DNA: TGTGCCAGCAGTTTGACAAGGACAACTGAAGCTTTCTTT. The chain combines TRBV6-5 with TRBJ1-1; D perhaps matches TRBD1 (5 bases). The V and J ends lost 4 bases and 5 bases respectively, with 11 bases between them. The length of the CDR3 is 13 residues. Per germline, CDR1 MNHEY and CDR2 SVGAGI.

This chain uses TRBV5-8 with TRBJ2-6; TRBD1 matches at 9 bases. The junction had 10 bases not matched to a gene; V was cut back by 2 bases and J by 4 bases. The CDR3 contains 18 residues. Germline CDR1 reads SGHTS; CDR2 reads YDEGEE. The CDR3 region has the DNA TGTGCCAGCAGCTTATGGGGACAGGGATCATCCGGGGCCAACGTCCTGACTTTC. Translating it yields CASSLWGQGSSGANVLTF.

The chain couples TRBV28 to TRBJ1-1; no definite D call. Germline V lookup: CDR1 MDHEN, CDR2 SYDVKM. V lost 2 bases to trimming and J lost 2 bases, with 9 bases between them. The CDR3 has 14 amino acids. CDR3 nucleotide sequence: TGTGCCAGCAGTTTAGTATTACAAAACACTGAAGCTTTCTTT. It specifies CASSLVLQNTEAFF. Filled out from reference TRBV28 and TRBJ1-1, the complete variable domain reads DVKVTQSSRYLVKRTGEKVFLECVQDMDHENMFWYRQDPGLGLRLIYFSYDVKMKEKGDIPEGYSVSREKKERFSLILESASTNQTSMYLCASSLVLQNTEAFFGQGTRLTVV.

This sequence joins TRBV5-4 and TRBJ1-2; no reliable D call. The CDR3 is made up of 14 amino acids. V lost 0 bases to trimming and J lost 2 bases, with 8 bases between them. Germline V gives CDR1 SGHNT, CDR2 YYREEE (reference sequence). Here the CDR3 DNA reads TGTGCCAGCAGCTTGGAGAGGTCAAACTATGGCTACACCTTC. It encodes CASSLERSNYGYTF.

This clone was counted only a few times. The chain combines TRBV10-3 with TRBJ2-2; D is possibly TRBD2 (5 bases). The V gene's germline CDR1 is ENHRY and CDR2 SYGVKD. This CDR3 spans 14 amino acids. The V and J ends lost 9 bases and 1 base respectively, with 12 bases between them. In DNA, the CDR3 is TGTGCCATGGAGCCCGGGGAGAACACCGGGGAGCTGTTTTTT. Its protein product is CAMEPGENTGELFF.